This T cell receptor (beta chain) came from a study of metastatic and nonmetastatic thyroid tumors. For the study at large: Repertoire comparisons spanned blood and tumor or nodule tissue from malignant and benign thyroid patients.

Trimming took off 0 bases at V and 6 bases at J, with 6 bases between the two ends. CDR3 length: 13 residues. Looked up from germline, CDR1 is SGDLS and CDR2 is YYNGEE. Source study methods: A distant-metastasis classifier for papillary thyroid cancer was built using CDR3 differences across clinicopathological groups. TCRdb re-analyzed the PCR reads through MiXCR. The V and J calls shown here were made by TCRdb, not taken from the authors' results. This sample carries around 50,000 clones, 25% to 30% of them seen once, and the ten largest clones take approximately 16%. Nobody among the patients had been given any treatment before thyroid surgery.

This TCR was recovered from a female donor with papillary thyroid cancer or a benign thyroid nodule (not recorded which). Some clones in this sample may be carry-over from other donors' samples. The V call is TRBV9, the J call TRBJ2-2; D gene uncertain. The sample consisted of blood. The CDR3 spells CASSVAVSGELFF. The CDR3 DNA is TGTGCCAGCAGCGTAGCGGTGTCCGGGGAGCTGTTTTTT.